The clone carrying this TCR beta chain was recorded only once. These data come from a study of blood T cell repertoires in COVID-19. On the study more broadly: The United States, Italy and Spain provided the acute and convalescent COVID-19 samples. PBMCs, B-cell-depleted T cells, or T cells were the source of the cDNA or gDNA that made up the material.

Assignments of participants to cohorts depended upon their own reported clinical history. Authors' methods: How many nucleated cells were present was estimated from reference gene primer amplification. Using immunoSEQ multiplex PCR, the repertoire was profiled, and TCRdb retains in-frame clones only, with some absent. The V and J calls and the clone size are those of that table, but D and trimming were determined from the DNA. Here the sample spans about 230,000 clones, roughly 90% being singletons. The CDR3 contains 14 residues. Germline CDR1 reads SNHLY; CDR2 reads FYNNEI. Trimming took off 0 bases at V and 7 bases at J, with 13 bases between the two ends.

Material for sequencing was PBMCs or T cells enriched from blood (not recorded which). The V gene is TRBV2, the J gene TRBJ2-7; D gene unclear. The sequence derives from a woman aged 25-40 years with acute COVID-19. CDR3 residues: CASSEAPTAGEQYF. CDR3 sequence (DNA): TGTGCCAGCAGTGAAGCGCCGACCGCCGGGGAGCAGTACTTC.